This T cell receptor beta chain originates from a study of a mutant IDH1 vaccine in newly diagnosed glioma. Study overall: Those enrolled had earlier been treated with radiotherapy, temozolomide, or both, mostly both.

This CDR3 has 15 amino acids. Germline CDR1 reads SEHNR; CDR2 reads FQNEAQ (reference sequence). Trimming took off 5 bases at V and 0 bases at J, with 12 bases between the two ends. Clones were read by immunoSEQ multiplex PCR, and TCRdb kept only the in-frame ones, dropping some. The data hold just under 95,000 clones, with 80% to 90% observed a single time. Time point noted: baseline, week 1 (first vaccination visit). The treatment here: pre-vaccination baseline after standard-of-care therapy. Source: PBMCs, taken from a glioma patient treated with radiotherapy, temozolomide or both. The TCR sequence derives from a woman aged 45-60 years with glioma. V is TRBV7-9 and J is TRBJ2-3; D is possibly TRBD2 (6 bases). CDR3 sequence reads: CASSPAGSSTDTQYF. The CDR3, as DNA: TGTGCCAGCAGCCCTGCGGGATCTAGCACAGATACGCAGTATTTT.